Reported below is one TCR beta chain. Its matching antigen is unknown. This PCR relied on a set of 60 Vbeta primers and 13 Jbeta primers. Profiling relied on immunoSEQ multiplex PCR, and the TCRdb table lists in-frame clones only, not all of them. The sample holds 130,000 to 150,000 clones; around 79% are singletons and the top ten take 6.5% to 8.5%. The source of the sample is a study of cytomegalovirus exposure and HLA in healthy donors. Points from the study as a whole: In all likelihood, a cluster of highly shared sequence variants was a sequencing artifact.

V lost 0 bases to trimming and J lost 10 bases, with 4 bases between them. Germline CDR1 reads MNHNS; CDR2 reads SASEGT. The CDR3 has 11 residues. The sequenced sample was PBMCs. This TCR derives from a woman in her thirties or forties in good health and CMV-seropositive. The V gene is TRBV6-1, the J gene TRBJ2-1, with no clear D. The CDR3: CASSEALEQFF. Here the CDR3 DNA reads TGTGCCAGCAGTGAAGCGCTAGAGCAGTTCTTC.